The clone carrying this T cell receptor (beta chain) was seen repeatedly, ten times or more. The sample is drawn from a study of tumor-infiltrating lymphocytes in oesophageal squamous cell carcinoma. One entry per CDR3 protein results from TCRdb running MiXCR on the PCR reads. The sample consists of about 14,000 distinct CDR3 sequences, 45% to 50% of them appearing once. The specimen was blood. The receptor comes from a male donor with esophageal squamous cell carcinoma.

The CDR3 here is CASSLRVPGLRSYNEQFF. The CDR3 DNA follows: TGTGCCAGCAGCTTGCGGGTACCGGGACTTAGAAGTTACAATGAGCAGTTCTTC. This rearrangement joins TRBV5-6 to TRBJ2-1; TRBD2 might be the D (6 bases). CDR3 length: 18 residues. Trimming shortened V by 1 base and J by 4 bases, and 21 bases separated the two germline ends. Germline V gives CDR1 SGHDT, CDR2 YYEEEE.